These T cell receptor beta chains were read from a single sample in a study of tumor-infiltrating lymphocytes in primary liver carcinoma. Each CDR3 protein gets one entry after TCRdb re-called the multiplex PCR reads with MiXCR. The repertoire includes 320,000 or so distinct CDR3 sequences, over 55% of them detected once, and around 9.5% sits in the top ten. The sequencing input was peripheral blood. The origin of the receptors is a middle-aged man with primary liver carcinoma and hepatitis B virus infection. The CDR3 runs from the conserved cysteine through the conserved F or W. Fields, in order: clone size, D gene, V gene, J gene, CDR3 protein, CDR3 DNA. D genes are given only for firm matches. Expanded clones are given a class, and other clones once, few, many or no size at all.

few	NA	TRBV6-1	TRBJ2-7	CATEVLGTYEQYF	TGTGCCACCGAGGTCTTGGGGACCTACGAGCAGTACTTC
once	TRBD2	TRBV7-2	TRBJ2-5	CTSSSAPGGGVTQYF	TGTACCAGCAGCTCAGCACCGGGAGGCGGGGTGACCCAGTACTTC
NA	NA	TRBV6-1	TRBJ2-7	CASSEVGEAFYEQYF	TGTGCCAGCAGTGAAGTAGGGGAGGCCTTTTACGAGCAATACTTC
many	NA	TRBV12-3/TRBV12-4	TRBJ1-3	CASSPLTGNTIYF	TGTGCCAGCAGTCCCTTGACTGGAAACACCATATATTTT
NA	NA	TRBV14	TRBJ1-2	CASSQDRLVDTSYAF	TGTGCCAGCAGCCAAGATCGCCTCGTGGACACTAGCTACGCCTTC
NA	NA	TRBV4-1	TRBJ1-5	CASSQAGTSYSNQPQHF	TGCGCCAGCAGCCAAGCCGGGACGTCCTATAGCAATCAGCCCCAGCATTTT
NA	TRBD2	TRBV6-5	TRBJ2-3	CASRFNGRGDTQYF	TGTGCCAGCAGGTTCAACGGGAGGGGGGATACGCAGTATTTT
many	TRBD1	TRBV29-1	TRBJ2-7	CSVEGWGQGASRYEQYF	TGCAGCGTTGAAGGTTGGGGACAGGGGGCTTCCCGCTACGAGCAGTACTTC
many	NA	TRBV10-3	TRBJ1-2	CAISGGDGYTF	TGTGCCATCAGTGGAGGGGATGGCTACACCTTC
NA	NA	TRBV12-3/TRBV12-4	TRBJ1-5	CASSLRGGGQPQHF	TGTGCCAGCAGTTTACGGGGGGGAGGACAGCCCCAGCATTTT
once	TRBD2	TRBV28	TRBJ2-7	CASNPRTSGHSYEQYF	TGTGCCAGCAACCCAAGGACTAGCGGGCATTCCTACGAGCAGTACTTC
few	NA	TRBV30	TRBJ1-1	CACPKNTEAFF	TGTGCCTGTCCGAAGAACACTGAAGCTTTCTTT
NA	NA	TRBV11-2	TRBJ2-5	CVSSQTTRPGRRETQYF	TGTGTCAGCAGCCAGACAACACGACCCGGCAGAAGAGAGACCCAGTACTTC
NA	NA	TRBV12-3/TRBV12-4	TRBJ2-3	CASSNTGVAATDTQYF	TGTGCCAGCAGTAACACTGGAGTAGCCGCTACAGATACGCAGTATTTT
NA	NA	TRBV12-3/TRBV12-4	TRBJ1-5	CASRSGHTPSTDTQHF	TGTGCCAGCAGGTCAGGGCACACGCCAAGCACAGATACGCAGCATTTT
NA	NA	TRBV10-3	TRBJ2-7	CAISESLELYVRYF	TGTGCCATCAGTGAGTCATTGGAACTCTACGTGCGGTACTTC
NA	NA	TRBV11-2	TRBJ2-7	CASGITGSYEQYF	TGTGCCAGCGGCATAACCGGGTCCTACGAGCAGTACTTC
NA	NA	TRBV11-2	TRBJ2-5	CVISPNEETQYF	TGTGTTATCAGCCCAAATGAAGAGACCCAGTACTTC
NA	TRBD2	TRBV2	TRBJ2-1	CASSPTNGRVKQFF	TGTGCCAGCAGTCCGACTAACGGGAGGGTAAAGCAGTTCTTC
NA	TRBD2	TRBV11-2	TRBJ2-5	CVSSSSGDPGTQYF	TGTGTCAGCAGCTCTAGCGGGGACCCAGGGACCCAGTACTTC
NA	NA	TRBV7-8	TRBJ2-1	CASSAQLLTATYNEQFF	TGTGCCAGCAGCGCTCAACTTTTGACAGCAACCTACAATGAGCAGTTCTTC
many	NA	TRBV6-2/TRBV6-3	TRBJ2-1	CASSFALPSYNEQFF	TGTGCCAGCAGTTTCGCGCTTCCGTCCTACAATGAGCAGTTCTTC
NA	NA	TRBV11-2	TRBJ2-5	CASSRPQGIETQYF	TGTGCCAGCAGCCGACCCCAGGGCATCGAGACCCAGTACTTC
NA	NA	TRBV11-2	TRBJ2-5	CASRFEGETQYF	TGTGCCAGCAGGTTTGAGGGGGAGACCCAGTACTTC
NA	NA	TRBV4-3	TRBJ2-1	CASGMGQPGNNEQFF	TGCGCCAGCGGCATGGGACAACCCGGGAACAATGAGCAGTTCTTC
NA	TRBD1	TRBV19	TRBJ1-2	CVSSMGQVRDGYTF	TGTGTCAGTAGTATGGGACAGGTGAGGGATGGCTACACCTTC
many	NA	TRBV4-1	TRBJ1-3	CASSQVDMGLTSGNTIYF	TGCGCCAGCAGCCAAGTCGACATGGGACTGACCTCTGGAAACACCATATATTTT
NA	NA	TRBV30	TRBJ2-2	CAWNQGDGGPGELFF	TGTGCCTGGAACCAAGGGGATGGGGGCCCCGGGGAGCTGTTTTTT
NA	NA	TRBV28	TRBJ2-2	CASSPLGEPTNTGELFF	TGTGCCAGCAGTCCCCTGGGTGAGCCAACGAACACCGGGGAGCTGTTTTTT
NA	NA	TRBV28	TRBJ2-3	CASSPVGLSTVTQYF	TGTGCCAGCAGCCCGGTAGGGCTCAGCACAGTTACGCAGTATTTT
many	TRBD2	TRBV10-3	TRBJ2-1	CAISGGARAGGGGEQFF	TGTGCCATCAGTGGGGGGGCGCGAGCGGGAGGAGGAGGTGAGCAGTTCTTC
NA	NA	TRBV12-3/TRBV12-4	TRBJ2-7	CASSPARRGDNEQYF	TGTGCCAGCAGCCCCGCCCGCAGGGGGGACAACGAGCAGTACTTC
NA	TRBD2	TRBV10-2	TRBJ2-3	CACSGSKAGVDTQYF	TGCGCCTGCAGTGGGTCAAAAGCGGGAGTGGATACGCAGTATTTT
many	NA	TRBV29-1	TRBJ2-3	CSVVTFSTDTQYF	TGCAGCGTTGTTACCTTTTCGACCGATACGCAGTATTTT